The present T cell receptor beta chain was sequenced within a study of cytomegalovirus exposure and HLA in healthy donors (dated by TCRdb to about 2017). For the study in its entirety: According to an earlier analysis of around 600 of the donors, some 180 million T cells yielded some 120 million unique TCR beta sequences and 276 Gb of sequence data. All discovery cohort repertoires had been generated using a single sequencing platform. Of the 350 to 450 genotyped donors, 81% fell in the genetic ancestry cluster associated with self-reported Caucasian donors. Along with the approximately 650-subject first cohort, a separate validation cohort of over a hundred different subjects was used. About 300 gigabases of sequencing data and approximately 85 million unique TCR sequences were included in an early release covering several hundred HLA-typed donors. High-throughput TCR immunosequencing, statistical association of individual TCRs with disease status, and machine learning were combined to predict cytomegalovirus infection status. To study patterns of TCR occurrence, a later analysis re-analyzed previously published TCR beta repertoires from hundreds of donors and added high-resolution HLA genotyping. Donor age, sex, ethnicity and CMV serostatus were collected together with the repertoire data. Across approximately 400 genotyped donors of the cohort, an average of about 240,000 unique TCR beta nucleotide sequences per donor were sequenced, and roughly a sixth of those sequences were non-productive. A later genetic analysis took genome-wide SNP genotypes for 398 of the 666 donors and used that subset as a discovery cohort. An earlier analysis of around 540 of the donors applied high-throughput TCR beta sequencing to assess whether each TCR beta V gene segment acted as functional or pseudogenic. The study used immunosequencing to profile the T cell repertoires of 666 subjects and linked those repertoires to cytomegalovirus serostatus. Roughly 5 DR-DQ haplotypes were treated as single units for association and clustering because of strong linkage in the cohort. The aim of the study was to test whether cataloging public T cell receptors could identify signatures of past pathogen exposure. Class I and class II HLA loci were covered by the typing at four-digit resolution. Rather than using new phenotypic data, the later analysis identified candidate immune exposures from TCR beta sequences and from how often those sequences occurred across donors. The number of donors typed differed by locus, with about 629-630 for A, B, C, DRB1 and DQB1, roughly 550 for DQA1, 600 to 610 for DPA1, and 472 for DPB1.

Details on this clone: Its binding antigen is unknown. Per-base qualities were not stored, and no clone one base away is much larger.

The library was produced with the immunoSEQ multiplex PCR assay. A mixture of 60 forward primers for TCR Vbeta segments and 13 reverse primers for TCR Jbeta segments was used in the multiplex PCR. The CDR3 region of rearranged TCR beta genes was amplified from genomic DNA by a multiplex PCR assay. The Illumina HiSeq System was used to sequence the amplified TCR beta libraries as 87-base-pair reads. Per the source publication's procedure: In a later analysis, tens of millions of unique TCR beta chains were counted across the 500 to 700 repertoires, and roughly 10 million of these chains were shared by at least two donors. Raw reads were error-corrected and collapsed into unique sequences by a nearest-neighbor algorithm in which closely related sequences were merged to remove PCR and sequencing errors. Alignment of CDR3 sequences to IMGT reference sequences was used to assign V, D and J gene segments. For a sequence to be retained, a match of at least six nucleotides was required to both a V gene segment and a J gene segment. Rearrangements were classified as productive when the CDR3 lacked stop codons and remained in frame with V and J, and all other rearrangements were classified as non-productive. CDR3 was defined by IMGT convention, running from the second conserved V-encoded cysteine to the conserved J-encoded phenylalanine. Sequences without an unambiguous match to a single V gene segment were excluded from the earlier analysis of about 630 of the donors. In an earlier analysis of approximately 500 of the donors, a V segment was called functional when productive rearrangements were above 56.7%, and segregating when the standard deviation between donors exceeded 5%. A statistical classification framework was built to diagnose cytomegalovirus status from the catalog of TCR beta chain sequences. In a later analysis, TCR nucleotide sequences were compared against IMGT/GENE-DB human TR gene sequences so that V and J genes could be assigned. The TCRdist pipeline was used in a later analysis to assign CDR3 sequences and most-parsimonious VDJ recombination scenarios. In a later analysis, every TCR beta chain was defined by the combination of its CDR3 amino acid sequence and its V-gene family, and reads without a unique V-gene family were dropped. In a later analysis, some 600 highly shared, low-generation-probability nucleotide sequences were removed to address suspected cross-contamination and a sequencing artifact. In a later analysis, a clonal expansion index was calculated for each public chain from normalized within-repertoire ranks of inferred template counts. In a later analysis, generation probabilities were computed with a VDJ recombination model fitted to out-of-frame rearrangements, and the resulting probabilities were checked against IGoR. Hypergeometric tests were used in a later analysis to score TCR-TCR, TCR-HLA and TCR-CMV co-occurrence, with a repertoire-size bias correction applied to the TCR pairs. False discovery rates were estimated in a later analysis by permuting HLA or CMV assignments 20 times. In a later analysis, co-occurring TCRs were grouped using DBSCAN, with TCRdist sequence similarity added in when clustering inside HLA-allele-positive subsets. For co-occurrence clustering, repertoires with fewer than 30,000 or more than 120,000 public chains were excluded, along with roughly 5 repertoires with anomalous nucleotide sharing. Imported from immuneACCESS, the table was reduced by TCRdb to in-frame sequences with V and J called. These copies leave out some clones; in studies compared against another copy, an unresolved V gene accounts for under half, and the cause of the remainder is not known. V and J calls plus clone size are reproduced from that table; the DNA served to infer D and trimming. In this sample the table shows 150,000 to 200,000 clones, roughly four fifths of which occur a single time. The ten largest clones add up to approximately 4% of the sample.

The CDR3 runs 16 amino acids, cysteine and phenylalanine included. Of the read, only the CDR3 DNA is kept; its 48 bases are in frame from base 1. The germline V gene (reference sequence) sets CDR1 to SGHNT and CDR2 to YYREEE. V loses 2 bases at its end and J loses 6 bases; junction bases beyond the gene matches: 10. General findings and caveats noted by the study authors: Sequencing depth was assumed to be roughly uniform across donors in the presence/absence analyses, though that assumption may not hold. In a later genetic analysis, fewer N-insertions in productive TCRs were reported among donors in an Asian-associated ancestry cluster than the 666-donor mean. Because some donors lacked HLA typing at each locus, the association tests relied only on the typed subset. In a later analysis, several top co-occurrence clusters were reported to appear linked to parvovirus B19, influenza, CMV and Epstein-Barr virus. The study listed around 160 TCR beta chains as associated with cytomegalovirus. The authors suggested that the approach could potentially be extended to other disease states and immunological phenotypes. Most TCR sequences were observed very rarely across donors, whereas some public TCRs were present in many individuals. Immune exposure information for the cohort was limited to CMV serostatus. Assigning TCR associations to individual alleles was difficult when HLA alleles, especially DR and DQ, strongly co-occurred. A later analysis found that most CMV-associated TCR beta chains appeared HLA-restricted, with HLA associations seemingly driven largely by CMV exposure. Because the 87-base-pair reads could not distinguish some IMGT-functional V segments, including TRBV6-2 and TRBV6-3, those segments were excluded. A later analysis found that TCR association rates varied across HLA loci, with DRB1 alleles showing the most associated TCRs and HLA-C alleles the fewest. A later genetic analysis associated a missense DCLRE1C variant with V-gene and J-gene trimming of TCR beta chains, and an independent cohort replicated the association. This cohort had only TCR beta chains sequenced, and the lack of alpha or paired-chain data limited which features could be detected. In an earlier analysis of around 600 of the donors, most TCR beta V segments were observed in productive rearrangements about 87% or about 30% of the time, broadly matching IMGT annotations. A group of highly shared sequence variants was considered likely to be a technical artifact of the sequencing pipeline. A further reported finding was that TCR beta sequences accurately predicted the HLA-A and HLA-B alleles for most subjects in the first cohort. Linkage disequilibrium might explain the correlated functional status among segregating V segments, but an unknown experimental factor could not be ruled out. Three of the identified cytomegalovirus-associated TCR beta chains were confirmed in vitro to be specific for cytomegalovirus antigens. Cytomegalovirus status was reported to be diagnosed by the classifier with high specificity and sensitivity in both the original and validation cohorts. Roughly 17 rarely observed V segments, including chromosome 9 orphons, were excluded from the earlier analysis of a few hundred of the donors because counts were too low. At a false discovery rate of 0.05, a later analysis linked fewer than 20,000 TCR beta sequences to specific HLA alleles. In a later analysis, HLA-associated TCR beta chains were found to be more clonally expanded and to have lower generation probabilities than equally common non-associated chains.

The cohort was made up of 500 to 800 healthy bone marrow donors. At the time of sampling, every cohort member was nominally healthy, though immune exposures that went unrecorded were likely present. The donor tested CMV seropositive and was one of the 289 seropositive cohort members. Each donor provided a peripheral blood sample, and peripheral blood mononuclear cells were used for TCR beta sequencing. The Qiagen DNeasy Blood Extraction Kit was used to extract genomic DNA from the blood cell samples. Recombination joined TRBV5-4 with TRBJ2-1; 8 nucleotides in the junction match TRBD1. The receptor was derived from a man aged 45-65 years in good health and CMV-seropositive. The sequenced sample was PBMCs. The nucleotides read TGTGCCAGCAGCTTTGGAGGGGGACAGGCATTCAATGAGCAGTTCTTC. This encodes CASSFGGGQAFNEQFF.